These 3 T cell receptor beta chains were all obtained from the same sample, sequenced in a study of T cell responses to AZD1222 COVID-19 vaccine. TCRdb keeps only in-frame clones here, not all; method: immunoSEQ multiplex PCR. The sample holds more than 150,000 clones; approximately 90% are singletons and the top ten take roughly 6.5%. Material: peripheral blood, obtained on day 0 of AZD1222 vaccination. The receptor set was obtained from an adult in good health.

The chain employs TRBV5-4 and TRBJ1-4, with D possibly being TRBD1 (6 bases). V was trimmed by 3 bases and J by 7 bases, leaving 22 bases between them. Germline assignment: CDR1 SGHNT and CDR2 YYREEE (reference sequence). CDR3 length equals 17 residues. The CDR3: CASSSSPTQGLGEKLFF. CDR3 nucleotides: TGTGCCAGCAGCTCTTCCCCCACACAGGGTCTGGGTGAAAAACTGTTTTTT.

This rearrangement joins TRBV7-2 to TRBJ2-6; maybe TRBD1 (5 bases). Germline CDR1 is SGHTA and CDR2 is FQGNSA. The length of the CDR3 is 18 residues. Trimming stripped 5 bases from V and 1 base from J, with 18 bases between. The CDR3 sequence is CASSPRGRGGSGANVLTF. The DNA of the CDR3 is TGTGCCAGCAGCCCACGCGGTAGGGGCGGATCTGGGGCCAACGTCCTGACTTTC.

The chain combines TRBV5-1 with TRBJ2-2; 9 bases are shared with TRBD1. V dropped 7 bases and J dropped 5; count of bases not matched to a gene: 12. Germline V gives CDR1 SGHRS, CDR2 YFSETQ. The CDR3 has 16 amino acids. In DNA form, the CDR3 reads TGCGCCAGCGCGGATTCGGCGGGACAGGGTACCGGGGAGCTGTTTTTT. Its translation is CASADSAGQGTGELFF.